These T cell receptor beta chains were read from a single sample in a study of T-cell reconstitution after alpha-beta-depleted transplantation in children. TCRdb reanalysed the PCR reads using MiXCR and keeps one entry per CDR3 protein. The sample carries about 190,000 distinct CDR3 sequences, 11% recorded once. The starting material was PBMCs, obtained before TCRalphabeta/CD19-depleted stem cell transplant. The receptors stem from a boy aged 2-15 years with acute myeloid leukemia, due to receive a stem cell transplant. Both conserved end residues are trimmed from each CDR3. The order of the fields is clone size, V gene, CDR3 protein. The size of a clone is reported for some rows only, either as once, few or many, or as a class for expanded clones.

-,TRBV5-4,ASSFEARRQFGPNVLT
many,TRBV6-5,ASSYDESNTEAF
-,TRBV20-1,SAPRGGAGGYGYT
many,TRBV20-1,SARDPRVNTEAF
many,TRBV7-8,ASSMASSTYYSNQPQH
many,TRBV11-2,ASSSGSWGQGSNEQF
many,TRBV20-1,SAPRVPGELF
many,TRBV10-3,AISESATWPVNEQF
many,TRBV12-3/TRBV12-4,ASTVGGFSYGYT
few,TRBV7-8,ASSTRLAGLNEQF
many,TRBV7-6,ASSLAQGYEQY
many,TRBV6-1,ASSEEIGGTDTQY
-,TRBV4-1,ASSLTQGAKNIQY
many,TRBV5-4,ASSPMGLAKNIQY